Listed below are T cell receptor beta chains from one sample, sequenced in a study of OX40 agonist ivuxolimab in advanced cancers. The table came from immunoSEQ multiplex PCR; TCRdb's copy has only in-frame clones and leaves some out. The table has more than 45,000 clones, roughly 84% seen once; the top ten hold about 1.5%. Sequencing used CD4+ or CD8+ T cells sorted from blood, obtained in a trial of the OX40 agonist ivuxolimab. The receptors were gathered from an adult with an advanced solid tumor such as melanoma, head and neck, liver or kidney cancer. Both conserved end residues are part of each CDR3. Each record gives: D gene, V gene, clone size, J gene, CDR3 protein, CDR3 DNA. A D gene is named only where the DNA matches it firmly. Expanded clones get a size class; other rows say once, few or many, or leave the size out.

.,TRBV5-1,.,TRBJ1-2,CASSLGLRTGGPNYGYTF,TGCGCCAGCAGCTTGGGGCTAAGGACGGGAGGCCCTAACTATGGCTACACCTTC
TRBD2,TRBV6-6,.,TRBJ2-3,CASSPGRAGSTDTQYF,TGTGCCAGCAGCCCAGGGAGAGCGGGAAGCACAGATACGCAGTATTTT
.,TRBV6-5,.,TRBJ1-2,CASSSSGRRNYGYTF,TGTGCCAGCAGTTCCTCCGGACGGCGTAACTATGGCTACACCTTC
TRBD2,TRBV7-6,.,TRBJ2-1,CASSPRTSGNNEQFF,TGTGCCAGCAGCCCGAGGACTAGCGGGAACAATGAGCAGTTCTTC
.,TRBV20-1,.,TRBJ2-3,CSAVEGDTQYF,TGCAGTGCTGTGGAGGGGGATACGCAGTATTTT
.,TRBV10-3,.,TRBJ1-3,CAISVYSGNTIYF,TGTGCCATCAGTGTCTATTCAGGAAACACCATATATTTT
.,TRBV9,few,TRBJ2-7,CASSPEGGYEQYF,TGTGCCAGCAGCCCCGAAGGCGGCTACGAGCAGTACTTC
TRBD2,TRBV5-1,few,TRBJ2-1,CASSLGSGTSGASSYNEQFF,TGCGCCAGCAGCTTGGGATCGGGGACTAGCGGGGCGAGCTCCTACAATGAGCAGTTCTTC
.,TRBV19,.,TRBJ1-5,CASREEEYQPQHF,TGTGCCAGTAGGGAGGAAGAGTATCAGCCCCAGCATTTT
.,TRBV2,.,TRBJ1-6,CASRTGLVASPLHF,TGTGCCAGCAGGACAGGCCTGGTCGCTTCACCCCTCCACTTT
.,TRBV25-1,few,TRBJ2-7,CASSDLREQYF,TGTGCCAGCAGTGATCTCCGAGAGCAGTACTTC
TRBD1,TRBV5-4,.,TRBJ2-1,CASSRRDSEPFF,TGTGCCAGCAGCCGCCGGGACAGTGAACCGTTCTTC
.,TRBV5-1,.,TRBJ2-2,CASSADTANTGELFF,TGCGCCAGCAGCGCGGACACCGCGAACACCGGGGAGCTGTTTTTT
.,TRBV9,.,TRBJ2-1,CASSVVGSYNEQFF,TGTGCCAGCAGCGTAGTAGGGTCCTACAATGAGCAGTTCTTC
.,TRBV10-3,.,TRBJ1-1,CAISQQGGNTEAFF,TGTGCCATCAGCCAACAGGGTGGAAACACTGAAGCTTTCTTT
.,TRBV6-1,few,TRBJ1-3,CASTLSLGPGNTIYF,TGTGCCAGCACCCTTAGTTTGGGGCCGGGAAACACCATATATTTT
.,TRBV19,.,TRBJ2-1,CASKARLTRGNEQFF,TGTGCCAGTAAGGCCCGTCTAACGCGGGGTAATGAGCAGTTCTTC
.,TRBV5-8,.,TRBJ2-5,CASTIPQGPRGTQYF,TGTGCCAGCACCATCCCTCAGGGCCCCCGGGGGACCCAGTACTTC
.,TRBV27,.,TRBJ2-5,CASSQGGLETQYF,TGTGCCAGCAGTCAGGGGGGGCTAGAGACCCAGTACTTC
.,TRBV2,.,TRBJ2-5,CASSERTGLAKTQYF,TGTGCCAGCAGTGAAAGGACAGGACTAGCCAAGACCCAGTACTTC
TRBD1,TRBV4-2,.,TRBJ1-1,CASSQDPGGGNTEAFF,TGTGCCAGCAGCCAAGATCCAGGGGGGGGGAACACTGAAGCTTTCTTT
.,TRBV4-1,.,TRBJ1-1,CASSPGLAGRAFF,TGCGCCAGCAGCCCTGGACTGGCGGGCCGAGCTTTCTTT
.,TRBV28,.,TRBJ2-7,CASGSGPNYEQYF,TGTGCCAGCGGATCCGGGCCGAACTACGAGCAGTACTTC
.,TRBV18,.,TRBJ1-1,CASSPHRDVTEAFF,TGTGCCAGCTCACCACATAGGGATGTCACTGAAGCTTTCTTT
.,TRBV7-8,.,TRBJ2-1,CASMRGAGSYNEQFF,TGTGCCAGCATGAGGGGTGCGGGGTCCTACAATGAGCAGTTCTTC
.,TRBV5-8,.,TRBJ1-5,CASSVQGSSNQPQHF,TGTGCCAGCAGCGTCCAGGGTTCGAGCAATCAGCCCCAGCATTTT
TRBD2,TRBV5-1,.,TRBJ2-5,CASSLGVAGVGETQYF,TGCGCCAGCAGCTTGGGTGTAGCGGGAGTGGGAGAGACCCAGTACTTC
.,TRBV27,.,TRBJ2-7,CASSASGGIQGEQYF,TGTGCCAGCAGTGCGTCTGGGGGAATTCAGGGGGAGCAGTACTTC
.,TRBV6-6,.,TRBJ1-3,CASSGRVGNTIYF,TGTGCCAGCAGTGGGCGTGTTGGAAACACCATATATTTT
.,TRBV6-5,.,TRBJ2-6,CASSNSGANVLTF,TGTGCCAGCAGTAACTCTGGGGCCAACGTCCTGACTTTC
TRBD1,TRBV6-1,once,TRBJ1-2,CASRRQGAANYGYTF,TGTGCCAGCAGGCGACAGGGGGCTGCTAACTATGGCTACACCTTC
.,TRBV9,medium-sized,TRBJ1-1,CASSVTDVSTEAFF,TGTGCCAGCAGCGTAACAGATGTGAGCACTGAAGCTTTCTTT
.,TRBV6-6,.,TRBJ2-5,CASHPRGHEGSQYF,TGTGCCAGCCATCCGCGGGGCCATGAGGGGTCCCAGTACTTC
.,TRBV11-2,.,TRBJ2-3,CASSLDGRGTDTQYF,TGTGCCAGCAGCTTAGATGGCAGGGGCACAGATACGCAGTATTTT
TRBD2,TRBV11-3,once,TRBJ2-7,CASSVWGRASYEQYF,TGTGCCAGCAGTGTCTGGGGGAGGGCGTCCTACGAGCAGTACTTC
TRBD1,TRBV28,.,TRBJ1-6,CASSSPGQGNSSPLHF,TGTGCCAGCAGTTCGCCGGGACAGGGAAATTCTTCACCCCTCCACTTT
TRBD1,TRBV27,.,TRBJ2-5,CASSRLGTVQETQYF,TGTGCCAGCAGTAGGTTGGGGACAGTACAAGAGACCCAGTACTTC
.,TRBV7-8,.,TRBJ2-5,CASSHDSKETQYF,TGTGCCAGCAGCCACGACAGCAAAGAGACCCAGTACTTC
.,TRBV29-1,.,TRBJ2-2,CSVGLWGANTGELFF,TGCAGCGTTGGTTTATGGGGAGCGAACACCGGGGAGCTGTTTTTT
.,TRBV2,.,TRBJ2-3,CASSDSRPPDTQYF,TGTGCCAGCAGTGATAGCCGGCCCCCGGATACGCAGTATTTT
.,TRBV30,.,TRBJ1-5,CAWSFPNQPQHF,TGTGCCTGGAGTTTTCCGAATCAGCCCCAGCATTTT
.,TRBV15,.,TRBJ2-7,CATSRDSGRPFF,TGTGCCACCAGCAGAGACTCAGGTCGACCCTTTTTC
.,TRBV7-9,.,TRBJ2-7,CASSLAAGADEQYF,TGTGCCAGCAGCTTAGCTGCAGGGGCGGACGAGCAGTACTTC
.,TRBV7-9,.,TRBJ2-2,CASSLGQGFPGELFF,TGTGCCAGCAGCCTAGGACAAGGCTTCCCCGGGGAGCTGTTTTTT
.,TRBV2,.,TRBJ1-1,CASSEGFSEAFF,TGTGCCAGCAGTGAAGGGTTCTCTGAAGCTTTCTTT
.,TRBV30,.,TRBJ2-3,CAWSSRVTRSTQYF,TGTGCCTGGAGTTCCCGGGTCACCAGGTCGACGCAGTATTTT
TRBD1,TRBV7-9,once,TRBJ2-7,CASSTQGAVEQYF,TGTGCCAGCAGCACACAGGGGGCAGTCGAGCAGTACTTC
.,TRBV6-5,.,TRBJ1-2,CASSYGGGYGYTF,TGTGCCAGCAGTTACGGGGGGGGCTATGGCTACACCTTC
TRBD2,TRBV4-2,.,TRBJ2-1,CASSQDKNSGRSLEQFF,TGTGCCAGCAGCCAAGATAAGAATAGCGGGAGGTCCCTTGAGCAGTTCTTC
.,TRBV10-3,once,TRBJ1-1,CAIGGRAQNTEAFF,TGTGCCATCGGAGGCCGAGCCCAGAACACTGAAGCTTTCTTT
.,TRBV19,.,TRBJ1-1,CASSPRMGPPEAFF,TGTGCCAGTAGTCCTCGAATGGGGCCGCCTGAAGCTTTCTTT
.,TRBV7-9,.,TRBJ1-4,CASSIDGYVNEKLFF,TGTGCCAGCAGTATCGACGGTTACGTTAATGAAAAACTGTTTTTT
.,TRBV4-1,.,TRBJ1-1,CASSQDSRYTEAFF,TGCGCCAGCAGCCAAGATTCCAGGTACACTGAAGCTTTCTTT
.,TRBV30,.,TRBJ1-3,CAWGSGGGNTIYF,TGTGCCTGGGGTAGCGGTGGTGGAAACACCATATATTTT
TRBD2,TRBV25-1,.,TRBJ2-2,CASSGPSGRSVAGELFF,TGTGCCAGCAGTGGGCCTAGCGGGAGAAGTGTCGCCGGGGAGCTGTTTTTT